Following are 25 T cell receptor beta chains from one sample sequenced in a study of blood T cell repertoires in COVID-19. Clones were read by immunoSEQ multiplex PCR, and TCRdb kept only the in-frame ones, dropping some. The table has a few hundred thousand clones, about 90% seen once; the top ten hold 0.55% to 0.75%. The sequencing sample was made of PBMCs or T cells enriched from blood (not recorded which). These receptors were taken from a man between 18 and 35 years old who had recovered from COVID-19.

The V and J genes are TRBV30 and TRBJ2-1; TRBD2 agrees at 12 bases. The V gene end was trimmed by 5 bases and the J gene end by 1 base; junction bases not matched to a gene: 12. The germline V gene has CDR1 GTSNPN and CDR2 SVGIG (reference sequence). The CDR3 consists of 18 residues. CDR3 sequence (DNA): TGTGCCTGGGGGACTAGCGGGTGGGGCATGACTTCCTACAATGAGCAGTTCTTC. This codes for CAWGTSGWGMTSYNEQFF.

The V call is TRBV5-1, the J call TRBJ2-6, with a tentative D call TRBD2 (5 bases). The germline gives CDR1 SGHRS, CDR2 YFSETQ. The ends were cut back, 4 bases at V and 4 bases at J, with 12 bases in the middle. The CDR3 spans 15 residues. CDR3 amino acids: CASSPTGSGANVLTF. The DNA of the CDR3 is TGCGCCAGCAGCCCGACGGGGTCCGGGGCCAACGTCCTGACTTTC. Full variable domain (outside the CDR3, taken from reference TRBV5-1 and TRBJ2-6): KAGVTQTPRYLIKTRGQQVTLSCSPISGHRSVSWYQQTPGQGLQFLFEYFSETQRNKGNFPGRFSGRQFSNSRSEMNVSTLELGDSALYLCASSPTGSGANVLTFGAGSRLTVL.

This clone turned up a few times. The chain has TRBV27 and TRBJ2-7; the match to TRBD1 covers 8 bases. The germline V gene has CDR1 MNHEY and CDR2 SMNVEV (reference sequence). The CDR3 has 14 residues. The V and J ends lost 6 bases and 5 bases, in that order; junction bases with no gene match: 9. Here the CDR3 reads CASRPAGTGNEQYF. CDR3 nucleotide sequence: TGTGCCAGCAGACCTGCCGGGACAGGCAACGAGCAGTACTTC.

For this clone: Other DNA sequences in this sample translate to the same CDR3. V usage is TRBV9 and J usage is TRBJ1-2, with 8 bases that match TRBD1. CDR1 and CDR2 from the germline V gene are SGDLS and YYNGEE. The CDR3 extends over 15 amino acids. J lost 0 bases, V lost 0 bases, and 1 base had no gene match. In DNA, the CDR3 is TGTGCCAGCAGCGTAGGGGGACAGGCTAACTATGGCTACACCTTC. Amino acid sequence: CASSVGGQANYGYTF.

The rearrangement joins TRBV5-6 to TRBJ2-2; TRBD2 is a possible D gene (7 bases). The CDR3 is 14 residues long. CDR1 is SGHDT and CDR2 is YYEEEE in the germline V gene. With 3 bases removed from V and 6 bases from J, the gap between germline ends came to 12 bases. CDR3 loop: CASSWGREPGELFF. Here the CDR3 DNA reads TGTGCCAGCAGCTGGGGGCGGGAGCCCGGGGAGCTGTTTTTT.

The chain combines TRBV10-2 with TRBJ1-5; no firm D call. Germline assignment: CDR1 WSHSY and CDR2 SAAADI. The CDR3 loop spans 15 amino acids. V dropped 4 bases and J dropped 4 bases, with 14 bases sitting between them. The CDR3 here is CASSGATALNQPQHF. The CDR3 region has the DNA TGCGCCAGCAGTGGGGCTACAGCCTTAAATCAGCCCCAGCATTTT.

This rearrangement joins TRBV5-1 to TRBJ1-4, with 7 bases that match TRBD1. This CDR3 spans 15 amino acids. V dropped 0 bases and J dropped 5; count of bases not matched to a gene: 4. Germline V gene data show CDR1 as SGHRS and CDR2 as YFSETQ. The chain's CDR3 is CASSLAGQMNEKLFF. Here the CDR3 DNA reads TGCGCCAGCAGCTTGGCGGGACAGATGAATGAAAAACTGTTTTTT.

J is TRBJ1-5 and V is TRBV28; D might be TRBD1 (6 bases). Germline CDR1 reads MDHEN; CDR2 reads SYDVKM. This CDR3 has 13 amino acids. V was trimmed by 4 bases and J by 6 bases, leaving 10 bases between them. DNA for the CDR3: TGTGCCAGCAGTTCGTCAGGGGCTCAGCCCCAGCATTTT. It translates to CASSSSGAQPQHF. The entire variable domain, with the rest obtained from reference TRBV28 and TRBJ1-5, is as follows: DVKVTQSSRYLVKRTGEKVFLECVQDMDHENMFWYRQDPGLGLRLIYFSYDVKMKEKGDIPEGYSVSREKKERFSLILESASTNQTSMYLCASSSSGAQPQHFGDGTRLSIL.

The chain recombines TRBV19 with TRBJ2-7; 11 bases map to TRBD1. Germline lookup yields CDR1 LNHDA and CDR2 SQIVND (reference sequence). This CDR3 region has 15 residues. The trim removed 5 bases at V and 4 bases at J, leaving 7 bases unmatched. Here the CDR3 DNA reads TGTGCCAGTAGTGTTGGACAGGGGGCCCTGTACGAGCAGTACTTC. Translated, it gives CASSVGQGALYEQYF.

The chain uses TRBV5-1 and TRBJ2-7; D possibly corresponds to TRBD2 (6 bases). In germline, CDR1 is SGHRS, CDR2 YFSETQ. This CDR3 is built from 14 residues. Deletions cut 0 bases from V and 3 bases from J, with 10 bases between. CDR3 residues: CASSLGAAGYEQYF. The CDR3 coding sequence is TGCGCCAGCAGCTTGGGGGCAGCGGGCTACGAGCAGTACTTC. The full variable domain, its missing parts supplied by reference TRBV5-1 and TRBJ2-7, is KAGVTQTPRYLIKTRGQQVTLSCSPISGHRSVSWYQQTPGQGLQFLFEYFSETQRNKGNFPGRFSGRQFSNSRSEMNVSTLELGDSALYLCASSLGAAGYEQYFGPGTRLTVT.

This chain links TRBV9 with TRBJ2-7; TRBD2 matches at 9 bases. The V gene's germline CDR1 is SGDLS and CDR2 YYNGEE. Losses at the gene ends were 4 bases for V and 9 bases for J; bases not matched to a gene: 14. The length of the CDR3 is 15 residues. The CDR3 region has the DNA TGTGCCAGCAGCCCCGGGGTAGCGGGAGTTTCAGGGCAGTACTTC. It translates to CASSPGVAGVSGQYF.

This chain uses TRBV7-9 with TRBJ1-2, with a weak D call TRBD1 (6 bases). Germline CDR1 SEHNR, CDR2 FQNEAQ (reference sequence). This CDR3 has 16 amino acids. With 3 bases removed from V and 4 bases from J, the gap between germline ends came to 18 bases. CDR3 nucleotide sequence: TGTGCCAGCAGCTTCGTCAATCAGGGGTCTGGCTATGGCTACACCTTC. Translation gives CASSFVNQGSGYGYTF.

Regarding this clone: Within the sample, other DNA sequences also encode this same CDR3. The rearrangement uses TRBV5-1 and TRBJ1-3; tentative D call: TRBD1 (5 bases). The length of the CDR3 is 16 residues. Trimming removed 0 bases from V and 0 bases from J, with 10 bases in between. Germline-derived CDR1 and CDR2 are SGHRS and YFSETQ. The CDR3 is CASSLVQGGSGNTIYF. DNA for the CDR3: TGCGCCAGCAGCTTGGTGCAGGGCGGCTCTGGAAACACCATATATTTT.

J is TRBJ1-3 and V is TRBV25-1, with 7 nucleotides matching TRBD1. Germline V gene lookup returns CDR1 MGHDK and CDR2 SYGVNS. The CDR3 covers 16 residues. With V trimmed by 3 bases and J by 4 bases, 9 bases remained unmatched. CDR3 bases: TGTGCCAGCAGTGACTCTAGGACAGGTAGCGGAAACACCATATATTTT. Translated, it gives CASSDSRTGSGNTIYF. The variable domain in full, with the rest retrieved from reference TRBV25-1 and TRBJ1-3, is EADIYQTPRYLVIGTGKKITLECSQTMGHDKMYWYQQDPGMELHLIHYSYGVNSTEKGDLSSESTVSRIRTEHFPLTLESARPSHTSQYLCASSDSRTGSGNTIYFGEGSWLTVV.

The chain employs TRBV5-6 and TRBJ1-3; D perhaps matches TRBD1 (5 bases). CDR1 is SGHDT, CDR2 YYEEEE, per germline. Trimming pared 1 base from V and 2 bases from J, leaving 22 bases between. This CDR3 has 19 amino acids. CDR3 nucleotide sequence: TGTGCCAGCAGCTTGCGTGGACCAGGGACTTGGTCTACTGGAAACACCATATATTTT. It encodes CASSLRGPGTWSTGNTIYF.

CDR3 in amino acids: CASSPRRDQETQYF. CDR3 sequence (DNA): TGTGCCAGCTCACCAAGGAGGGACCAAGAGACCCAGTACTTC. This chain links TRBV18 with TRBJ2-5; weak D call: TRBD2 (6 bases). V was shortened by 2 bases and J by 0 bases, with 7 bases between the two germline ends. Germline assignment: CDR1 KGHSH and CDR2 LQKENI. CDR3 length: 14 amino acids.

The V gene is TRBV27, the J gene TRBJ1-2, with 7 positions matching TRBD1. The germline CDR1 and CDR2 sequences are MNHEY and SMNVEV (reference sequence). The CDR3 consists of 13 residues. J lost 4 bases, V lost 4 bases, and 3 bases had no gene match. CDR3 sequence: CASSSTGFYGYTF. In DNA, the CDR3 is TGTGCCAGCAGTTCGACAGGGTTCTATGGCTACACCTTC.

This clone was found a few times. The chain recombines TRBV5-6 with TRBJ2-1, with 7 bases that match TRBD2. The CDR3 is 17 residues long. Germline CDR1 is SGHDT and CDR2 is YYEEEE. J gave up 2 bases and V 1 base, and 9 bases lay outside the gene matches. For the CDR3, the DNA is TGTGCCAGCAGCTTGCGGAGCGGGACTATGACCTACAATGAGCAGTTCTTC. Protein product: CASSLRSGTMTYNEQFF.

The chain combines TRBV4-1 with TRBJ1-2; unclear D gene. The germline V gene encodes CDR1 MGHRA and CDR2 YSYEKL. The length of the CDR3 is 13 residues. The V end lost 1 base, the J end lost 4 bases, and 7 bases lay between the germline ends. CDR3 residues: CASSQGEFYGYTF. The CDR3 nucleotides read TGCGCCAGCAGCCAAGGAGAATTCTATGGCTACACCTTC.

V and J are TRBV7-8 and TRBJ1-1; 9 bases align to TRBD1. This CDR3 region has 14 residues. The trim removed 7 bases at V and 2 bases at J, leaving 5 bases unmatched. The germline V gene has CDR1 SGHVS and CDR2 FQNEAQ. CDR3 coding DNA: TGTGCCAGCACCCCGGGACAGGGAAACACTGAAGCTTTCTTT. Translated: CASTPGQGNTEAFF.

This chain joins TRBV5-3 and TRBJ2-7; D is possibly TRBD2 (6 bases). TRBV5-3 belongs to the ORF category, with a function that is uncertain. The V end lost 5 bases, the J end lost 3 bases, and 21 bases lay between the germline ends. There are 16 residues in the CDR3. The CDR3 is CARRPDYRLLIYEQYF. CDR3 bases: TGTGCCAGAAGACCGGACTATCGCCTTCTTATCTACGAGCAGTACTTC.

The rearrangement uses TRBV6-1 and TRBJ1-3, with D possibly matching TRBD1 (6 bases). V lost 0 bases and J 8 bases, leaving 14 bases between the germline ends. CDR1 and CDR2 (germline): MNHNS, SASEGT. The CDR3 has 15 amino acids. The CDR3 nucleotides are TGTGCCAGCAGTGAAGCGTCACAGGGTTTCTACACCATATATTTT. Amino acids: CASSEASQGFYTIYF.

A single count supports this clone. The chain is built from TRBV10-3 and TRBJ2-7, with 8 positions matching TRBD2. This CDR3 spans 14 amino acids. The junction had 4 bases not matched to a gene; V was cut back by 6 bases and J by 0 bases. Germline V CDR1 and CDR2: ENHRY, SYGVKD. The CDR3 loop is CAISEAGDSYEQYF. In DNA, the CDR3 is TGTGCCATCAGCGAAGCGGGGGACTCCTACGAGCAGTACTTC.

This chain links TRBV19 with TRBJ1-6; D remains unclear. With 7 bases removed from V and 3 bases from J, the gap between germline ends came to 19 bases. The CDR3 covers 17 residues. The V gene's germline CDR1 is LNHDA and CDR2 SQIVND (reference sequence). The DNA of the CDR3 is TGTGCCAGTACCCCCTCAGCGTCGACGGTCTATAATTCACCCCTCCACTTT. Protein sequence: CASTPSASTVYNSPLHF. Full variable domain (remainder filled in from reference TRBV19 and TRBJ1-6): DGGITQSPKYLFRKEGQNVTLSCEQNLNHDAMYWYRQDPGQGLRLIYYSQIVNDFQKGDIAEGYSVSREKKESFPLTVTSAQKNPTAFYLCASTPSASTVYNSPLHFGNGTRLTVT.

A single count supports this clone. The V and J genes are TRBV20-1 and TRBJ1-4; weak D call: TRBD1 (5 bases). Per the germline V gene, CDR1 is DFQATT and CDR2 is SNEGSKA (reference sequence). With 8 bases removed from V and 8 bases from J, the gap between germline ends came to 12 bases. This CDR3 contains 11 residues. The CDR3 DNA sequence: TGCAGTTCACCTAGGGGAGAAAAACTGTTTTTT. This codes for CSSPRGEKLFF.